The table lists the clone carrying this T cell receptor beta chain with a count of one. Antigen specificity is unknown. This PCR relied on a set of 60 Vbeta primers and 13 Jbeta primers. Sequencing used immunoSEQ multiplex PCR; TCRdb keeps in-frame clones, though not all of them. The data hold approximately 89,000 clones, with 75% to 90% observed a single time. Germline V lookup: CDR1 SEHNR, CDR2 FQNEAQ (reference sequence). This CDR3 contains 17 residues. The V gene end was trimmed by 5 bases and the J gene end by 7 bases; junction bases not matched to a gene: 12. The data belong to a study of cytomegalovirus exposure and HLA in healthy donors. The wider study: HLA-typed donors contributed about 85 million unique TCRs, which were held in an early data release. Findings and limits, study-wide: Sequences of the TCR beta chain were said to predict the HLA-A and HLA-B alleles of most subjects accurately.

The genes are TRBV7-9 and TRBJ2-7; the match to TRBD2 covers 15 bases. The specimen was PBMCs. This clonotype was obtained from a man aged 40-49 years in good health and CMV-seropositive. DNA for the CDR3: TGTGCCAGCAGCAGGGGACTAGCGGGGGGCTCGGCGGAGGAGCAGTACTTC. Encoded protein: CASSRGLAGGSAEEQYF.